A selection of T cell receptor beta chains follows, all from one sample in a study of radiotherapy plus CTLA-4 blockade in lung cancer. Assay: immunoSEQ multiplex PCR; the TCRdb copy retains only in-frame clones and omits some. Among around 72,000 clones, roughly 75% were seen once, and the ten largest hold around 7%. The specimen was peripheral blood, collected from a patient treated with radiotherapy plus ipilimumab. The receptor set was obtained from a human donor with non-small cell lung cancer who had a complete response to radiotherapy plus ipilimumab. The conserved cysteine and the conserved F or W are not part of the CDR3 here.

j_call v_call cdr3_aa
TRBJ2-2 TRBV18 ASSVTGHLGTGELF
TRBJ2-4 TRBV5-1 ASSFLVSGTSAKNIQY
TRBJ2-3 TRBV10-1 ASSAEAAGGRNTQY
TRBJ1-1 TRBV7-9 ASSIGQGARLDTEAF
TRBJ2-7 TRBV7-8 ASSLGGTATKQY
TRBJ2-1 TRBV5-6 ASSFRILAGGGEQF
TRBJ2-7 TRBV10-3 AISESGGGRGTYEQY
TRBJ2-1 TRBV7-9 ASSPGQGLTGEQF
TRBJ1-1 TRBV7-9 ASSSFTGTEAF
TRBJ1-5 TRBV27 ASSLTRHQPQH
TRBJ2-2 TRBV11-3 ASSSQGSGYRGTGELF
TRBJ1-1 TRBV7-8 ASSPEPGPAWSTEAF
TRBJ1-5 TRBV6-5 ASSYQGDQPQH
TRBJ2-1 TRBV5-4 ASSPGTSGRGLGEQF
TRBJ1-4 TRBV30 AWNGGTNEKLF
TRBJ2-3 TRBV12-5 ASGGTGTDTQY
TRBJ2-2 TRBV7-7 ASSLAGGSNTGELF
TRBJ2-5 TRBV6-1 ASSVPVGETQY
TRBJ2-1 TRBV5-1 ASSLDRFLGVNEQF
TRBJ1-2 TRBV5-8 ASRPMGGRDGYT